This record concerns one T cell receptor beta chain sequence. The sample originates from a study of blood T cell repertoires in COVID-19. CDR1 is LGHDT, CDR2 YNNKEL, per germline (reference sequence). V lost 2 bases to trimming and J lost 2 bases; unmatched junction nucleotides: 0. The length of the CDR3 is 14 residues. Here immunoSEQ multiplex PCR was the method, and the copy in TCRdb shows in-frame clones only, minus some. The data show around 240,000 clones, roughly 84% seen once. The receptor's source is a woman aged 40 to 50 who had recovered from COVID-19. Sequencing was done on a sample of peripheral blood. The V and J genes are TRBV3-1 (or the pseudogene TRBV3-2) and TRBJ1-5; 7 nucleotides line up with TRBD1. The CDR3 DNA follows: TGTGCCAGCAGCCAAACAGGGGGCAATCAGCCCCAGCATTTT. Translation gives CASSQTGGNQPQHF.